The 23 T cell receptor beta chains below come from one sample, sequenced in a study of PD-L1 blockade in urothelial cancer. Generated by immunoSEQ multiplex PCR, the TCRdb table keeps only in-frame clones and is missing some. The table shows approximately 70,000 clones, with around 90% occurring only once. Sequencing was performed on PBMCs, taken around atezolizumab (anti-PD-L1) treatment. The receptors originated from a man in his 60s with urothelial cancer.

The chain couples TRBV18 to TRBJ2-2; TRBD1 might be the D (6 bases). Germline CDR1 KGHSH, CDR2 LQKENI. V lost 0 bases and J 0 bases, leaving 17 bases between the germline ends. The CDR3 has 19 amino acids. For the CDR3, the DNA is TGTGCCAGCTCACCACCCCGGGCCGGGACACTCTCGAACACCGGGGAGCTGTTTTTT. Protein product: CASSPPRAGTLSNTGELFF.

The J gene is TRBJ1-6, the V gene TRBV9, with 9 bases aligning to TRBD1. Trimming cost V 2 bases and J 10 bases; bases outside gene matches: 4. CDR1 and CDR2 from the germline V gene are SGDLS and YYNGEE. This CDR3 has 14 amino acids. The CDR3 nucleotides read TGTGCCAGCAGCGTGGGACAGGGTGTATCACCCCTCCACTTT. Residues: CASSVGQGVSPLHF.

The rearrangement uses TRBV6-5 and TRBJ2-7, with TRBD2 identical over 11 bases. CDR3 length equals 14 residues. Per the germline V gene, CDR1 is MNHEY and CDR2 is SVGAGI. J was trimmed by 7 bases and V by 0 bases; bases with no gene match: 2. CDR3 in amino acids: CASSYSRLAGEQYF. CDR3 coding DNA: TGTGCCAGCAGTTACTCGAGACTAGCGGGAGAGCAGTACTTC.

This clone occurred once. This chain links TRBV13 with TRBJ2-5; D not certain. The germline V gene encodes CDR1 PRHDT and CDR2 FYEKMQ (reference sequence). CDR3 length: 13 residues. V was clipped by 5 bases and J by 4 bases, with 11 bases between them. CDR3 coding DNA: TGTGCCAGCAGCGGGCAAACTTTAGAGACCCAGTACTTC. Its translation is CASSGQTLETQYF.

The chain joins TRBV11-1 to TRBJ2-7; D gene ambiguous. Germline loops: CDR1 SGHAT, CDR2 FQDESV (reference sequence). This CDR3 contains 17 residues. Deletions cut 1 base from V and 4 bases from J, with 20 bases between. The CDR3 region is CASSLDNSFTLVYEQYF. CDR3 in DNA: TGTGCCAGCAGCTTAGACAATTCCTTCACGTTGGTTTACGAGCAGTACTTC.

The rearrangement uses TRBV9 and TRBJ1-2, with a tentative D call TRBD1 (5 bases). Germline V lookup: CDR1 SGDLS, CDR2 YYNGEE. Between the trimmed V and J ends, which lost 0 bases and 2 bases, there was a span of 8 bases. The CDR3 spans 14 residues. CDR3 nucleotides: TGTGCCAGCAGCGTAGGGCAGGGCAACTATGGCTACACCTTC. It encodes CASSVGQGNYGYTF.

CDR3: CASSKQGSQETQYF. CDR3 in DNA: TGTGCCAGTAGTAAACAGGGAAGCCAAGAGACCCAGTACTTC. The chain has TRBV19 and TRBJ2-5; D perhaps matches TRBD1 (6 bases). Trimming stripped 4 bases from V and 1 base from J, with 10 bases between. This CDR3 contains 14 residues. The germline CDR1 and CDR2 sequences are LNHDA and SQIVND (reference sequence).

The J gene is TRBJ2-7, the V gene TRBV7-3; weak D call: TRBD2 (7 bases). Germline assignment: CDR1 SGHTA and CDR2 FQGTGA. The CDR3 length is 14 residues. Trimming shortened V by 5 bases and J by 7 bases, and 18 bases separated the two germline ends. CDR3 sequence reads: CASSPQGGGGEQYF. Here the CDR3 DNA reads TGTGCCAGCAGCCCCCAGGGAGGGGGGGGTGAGCAGTACTTC.

The chain couples TRBV5-4 to TRBJ1-6; 10 nucleotides agree with TRBD1. The CDR3 loop spans 15 amino acids. With V trimmed by 0 bases and J by 10 bases, 4 bases remained unmatched. From germline, CDR1 is SGHNT and CDR2 YYREEE (reference sequence). The CDR3 protein is CASSLGVTGGSPLHF. The CDR3 nucleotides read TGTGCCAGCAGCTTGGGAGTGACAGGGGGCTCACCCCTCCACTTT.

V gene TRBV15 combines with J gene TRBJ2-2; D might be TRBD1 (5 bases). The V end lost 1 base, the J end lost 3 bases, and 9 bases lay between the germline ends. Germline V gene lookup returns CDR1 LNHNV and CDR2 YYDKDF (reference sequence). This CDR3 region has 15 residues. The CDR3 DNA reads TGTGCCACCAGCAGAGGGGGCACAGACACCGGGGAGCTGTTTTTT. Encoded protein: CATSRGGTDTGELFF. The whole variable domain, remainder taken from reference TRBV15 and TRBJ2-2, is DAMVIQNPRYQVTQFGKPVTLSCSQTLNHNVMYWYQQKSSQAPKLLFHYYDKDFNNEADTPDNFQSRRPNTSFCFLDIRSPGLGDTAMYLCATSRGGTDTGELFFGEGSRLTVL.

J is TRBJ1-1 and V is TRBV12-5; 7 bases align to TRBD1. Per the germline V gene, CDR1 is LGHNT and CDR2 is FRNRAP. The CDR3 totals 17 residues. V gave up 5 bases and J gave up 1 base; unmatched junction bases: 13. CDR3: CASGRLPTGLSNTEAFF. The DNA for the CDR3 is TGTGCTAGTGGTCGACTCCCGACAGGGCTCTCGAACACTGAAGCTTTCTTT.

This rearrangement joins TRBV6-1 to TRBJ1-5; 7 bases map to TRBD1. The CDR3 length is 16 residues. Germline CDR1 and CDR2: MNHNS and SASEGT. With V trimmed by 2 bases and J by 1 base, 5 bases remained unmatched. The CDR3 bases are TGTGCCAGCAGTGAACCAGGGGGTGGGAGCAATCAGCCCCAGCATTTT. Amino acid sequence: CASSEPGGGSNQPQHF.

The rearrangement links TRBV4-3 to TRBJ1-2, with 8 bases that match TRBD1. CDR1 is LGHNA, CDR2 YSLEER, per germline. The CDR3 runs to 15 residues. With V trimmed by 2 bases and J by 7 bases, 9 bases remained unmatched. The CDR3 spells CASSQMGQGAGGYTF. CDR3 coding DNA: TGCGCCAGCAGCCAAATGGGGCAGGGGGCGGGTGGCTACACCTTC.

The chain joins TRBV6-5 to TRBJ1-5; 10 nucleotides agree with TRBD1. Trimming removed 5 bases from V and 3 bases from J; junction bases left unmatched: 4. CDR3 size: 15 residues. Germline CDR1 MNHEY, CDR2 SVGAGI. In DNA form, the CDR3 reads TGTGCCAGCAGTGGTGGGACAGGGGACAATCAGCCCCAGCATTTT. Amino acids: CASSGGTGDNQPQHF.

This clone was seen a few times. The chain employs TRBV6-4 and TRBJ2-1; the match to TRBD2 covers 7 bases. Germline V gene data show CDR1 as MRHNA and CDR2 as SNTAGT. J lost 2 bases, V lost 2 bases, and 0 bases had no gene match. The CDR3 length is 14 residues. CDR3 in DNA: TGTGCCAGCAGTGACGGGGGGGCCTACAATGAGCAGTTCTTC. It yields the protein CASSDGGAYNEQFF.

CDR3 sequence reads: CASSPSVRAYEQYF. The CDR3 DNA follows: TGCGCCAGCAGCCCGAGCGTCAGAGCCTACGAGCAGTACTTC. The J gene is TRBJ2-7, the V gene TRBV4-1, with D hard to call. Germline CDR1 MGHRA, CDR2 YSYEKL. V lost 4 bases and J lost 2, with 12 bases in between. CDR3 length equals 14 residues.

V usage is TRBV5-1 and J usage is TRBJ2-2, with 8 bases fitting TRBD1. J lost 2 bases, V lost 2 bases, and 5 bases had no gene match. Germline CDR1 SGHRS, CDR2 YFSETQ. This CDR3 is 16 amino acids long. The CDR3 DNA reads TGCGCCAGCAGCTTACTCGGGACAGGAAACACCGGGGAGCTGTTTTTT. It codes for CASSLLGTGNTGELFF.

The rearrangement uses TRBV10-3 and TRBJ1-6; D gene uncertain. Germline lookup yields CDR1 ENHRY and CDR2 SYGVKD. V was trimmed by 2 bases and J by 7 bases, leaving 6 bases between them. This CDR3 is built from 13 residues. In DNA, the CDR3 is TGTGCCATCAGTGAGCGAGAGAATTCACCCCTCCACTTT. Translated, it gives CAISERENSPLHF.

This clone was seen only once. The chain has TRBV4-1 and TRBJ1-1, with D unresolved. Trimming took off 3 bases at V and 0 bases at J, with 20 bases between the two ends. The CDR3 spans 18 residues. Germline values: CDR1 MGHRA, CDR2 YSYEKL. The CDR3 DNA reads as TGCGCCAGCAGCCATGCTAAATCTCCGGGGAGCATGAACACTGAAGCTTTCTTT. Protein sequence: CASSHAKSPGSMNTEAFF.

The chain is built from TRBV6-5 and TRBJ2-7, with D unclear. Trimming pared 6 bases from V and 0 bases from J, leaving 15 bases between. The V gene's germline CDR1 is MNHEY and CDR2 SVGAGI. This CDR3 is 15 amino acids long. The CDR3, as DNA: TGTGCCAGCAGCGCCGCCTGGTCCAGCTCCTACGAGCAGTACTTC. This codes for CASSAAWSSSYEQYF.

The chain has TRBV2 and TRBJ2-4; TRBD1 is a possible D gene (5 bases). The CDR3 consists of 15 residues. Germline V gene data show CDR1 as SNHLY and CDR2 as FYNNEI. V was clipped by 4 bases and J by 0 bases, with 10 bases between them. The CDR3 DNA reads TGTGCCAGCAGTGCCCAGGGCCCAGCCAAAAACATTCAGTACTTC. This translates into CASSAQGPAKNIQYF.

This CDR3 is CASTNGGSYEQYF. The CDR3, as DNA: TGTGCCAGCACCAACGGGGGTTCCTACGAGCAGTACTTC. V is TRBV6-5 and J is TRBJ2-7; D possibly corresponds to TRBD2 (6 bases). The V gene lost 7 bases and the J gene lost 1 base, with 11 bases spanning the gap. The CDR3 has 13 amino acids. Looked up from germline, CDR1 is MNHEY and CDR2 is SVGAGI.

The V call is TRBV7-9, the J call TRBJ1-1; D is ambiguous. The CDR3 contains 16 residues. Germline V CDR1 and CDR2: SEHNR, FQNEAQ (reference sequence). V lost 5 bases, J lost 4 bases, and 20 bases lay in between. The CDR3 DNA reads TGTGCCAGCAGCCCGAGGACGGGAACTACGAGCACTGAAGCTTTCTTT. It encodes CASSPRTGTTSTEAFF. Combining the CDR3 with reference TRBV7-9 and TRBJ1-1 gives the whole variable domain DTGVSQNPRHKITKRGQNVTFRCDPISEHNRLYWYRQTLGQGPEFLTYFQNEAQLEKSRLLSDRFSAERPKGSFSTLEIQRTEQGDSAMYLCASSPRTGTTSTEAFFGQGTRLTVV.